The 27 T cell receptor beta chains below all came from one sample that was sequenced in a study of blood T cell repertoires in COVID-19. Assay: immunoSEQ multiplex PCR; the TCRdb copy retains only in-frame clones and omits some. Of about 140,000 clones listed, about 91% are singletons. The specimen sequenced was peripheral blood. These receptors all come from a woman aged 55-69 years with acute or convalescent COVID-19.

The chain combines TRBV5-1 with TRBJ1-2; weak D call: TRBD1 (5 bases). The germline gives CDR1 SGHRS, CDR2 YFSETQ. The CDR3 contains 14 residues. Trimming cost V 0 bases and J 2 bases, with 8 bases left between them. CDR3: CASSLESGNYGYTF. DNA of the CDR3: TGCGCCAGCAGCTTGGAATCAGGGAACTATGGCTACACCTTC.

V and J are TRBV5-1 and TRBJ1-1; D not resolved. The germline V gene has CDR1 SGHRS and CDR2 YFSETQ. V was pared by 3 bases and J by 3 bases, with 9 bases between. The CDR3 spans 13 residues. The CDR3 sequence: CASSSRGDTEAFF. The CDR3 coding sequence is TGCGCCAGCAGCTCCCGCGGGGACACTGAAGCTTTCTTT. Full variable domain (outside the CDR3, taken from reference TRBV5-1 and TRBJ1-1): KAGVTQTPRYLIKTRGQQVTLSCSPISGHRSVSWYQQTPGQGLQFLFEYFSETQRNKGNFPGRFSGRQFSNSRSEMNVSTLELGDSALYLCASSSRGDTEAFFGQGTRLTVV.

The V call is TRBV6-6, the J call TRBJ1-4; D not certain. Germline V CDR1 and CDR2: MNHNY, SVGAGI (reference sequence). CDR3 length: 16 residues. V was trimmed by 6 bases and J by 4 bases, leaving 18 bases between them. Here the CDR3 reads CASSPPGGVGNEKLFF. The DNA for the CDR3 is TGTGCCAGCAGCCCCCCCGGAGGTGTGGGTAATGAAAAACTGTTTTTT.

The chain has TRBV5-1 and TRBJ2-7; 7 bases agree with TRBD1. Germline V lookup: CDR1 SGHRS, CDR2 YFSETQ. The CDR3 totals 15 residues. J lost 5 bases, V lost 4 bases, and 12 bases had no gene match. The CDR3, as DNA: TGCGCCAGCAGCCCCGGAAGACAGGGATCGGACGAGCAGTACTTC. Amino acids: CASSPGRQGSDEQYF.

The chain combines TRBV5-8 with TRBJ1-5; D might be TRBD1 (6 bases). The CDR3 spans 18 residues. The germline V gene has CDR1 SGHTS and CDR2 YDEGEE. V was pared by 4 bases and J by 0 bases, with 20 bases between. CDR3 loop: CASSNHRGGGNSNQPQHF. As DNA, the CDR3 is TGTGCCAGCAGCAATCACAGAGGGGGAGGGAATAGCAATCAGCCCCAGCATTTT.

This chain uses TRBV7-2 with TRBJ2-1; the match to TRBD2 covers 7 bases. V lost 1 base, J lost 3 bases, and 3 bases stayed unmatched. This CDR3 has 15 amino acids. From germline, CDR1 is SGHTA and CDR2 FQGNSA. CDR3 in DNA: TGTGCCAGCAGCTTAGGTGGGGGGGTCTACAATGAGCAGTTCTTC. This encodes CASSLGGGVYNEQFF.

This clone was picked up one time. V gene TRBV4-3 combines with J gene TRBJ2-5; tentative D call: TRBD2 (5 bases). V lost 0 bases to trimming and J lost 1 base, with 12 bases between them. The CDR3 is 16 amino acids. Germline loops: CDR1 LGHNA, CDR2 YSLEER. The CDR3 bases are TGCGCCAGCAGCCAAGATTTGGGCGGGCGCCAAGAGACCCAGTACTTC. It yields the protein CASSQDLGGRQETQYF.

CDR3 nucleotide sequence: TGTGCCAGCAGTGCCTCGGGACAGGGGTACCAAGAGACCCAGTACTTC. Its protein is CASSASGQGYQETQYF. The chain couples TRBV6-1 to TRBJ2-5, with TRBD1 matching over 10 bases. The length of the CDR3 is 16 residues. Germline CDR1 MNHNS, CDR2 SASEGT. The J segment lost 0 bases and the V segment lost 4 bases, leaving 5 bases of the junction unmatched.

A single count supports this clone. This rearrangement joins TRBV6-2 or TRBV6-3 to TRBJ1-5; D is undetermined. The germline V and J ends were trimmed by 2 bases and 3 bases, with 5 bases remaining between them. This CDR3 is 13 amino acids long. Germline V CDR1 and CDR2: MNHEY, SVGEGT. The chain's CDR3 is CASSYRYNQPQHF. CDR3 nucleotides: TGTGCCAGCAGTTACCGCTACAATCAGCCCCAGCATTTT.

The chain uses TRBV13 and TRBJ2-2; TRBD1 might be the D (6 bases). Trimming cost V 4 bases and J 0 bases, with 12 bases left between them. The CDR3 runs 16 residues. Germline CDR1 is PRHDT and CDR2 is FYEKMQ (reference sequence). The CDR3 is CASSSQGRTNTGELFF. The CDR3 DNA sequence: TGTGCCAGCAGCTCACAGGGACGTACGAACACCGGGGAGCTGTTTTTT. Full variable domain (remainder filled in from reference TRBV13 and TRBJ2-2): AAGVIQSPRHLIKEKRETATLKCYPIPRHDTVYWYQQGPGQDPQFLISFYEKMQSDKGSIPDRFSAQQFSDYHSELNMSSLELGDSALYFCASSSQGRTNTGELFFGEGSRLTVL.

This chain's CDR3 is CASNAGGAAEQFF. CDR3 in DNA: TGTGCCAGCAATGCGGGGGGGGCCGCTGAGCAGTTCTTC. The rearrangement joins TRBV2 to TRBJ2-1; 9 nucleotides match TRBD2. Germline CDR1 and CDR2: SNHLY and FYNNEI. CDR3 length equals 13 residues. V was clipped by 7 bases and J by 9 bases; unmatched bases: 7.

The V call is TRBV7-9, the J call TRBJ2-5; a weak D match, TRBD1 (6 bases). Trimming removed 6 bases at V and 4 bases at J, with 15 bases between. Germline V lookup: CDR1 SEHNR, CDR2 FQNEAQ (reference sequence). This CDR3 is built from 14 residues. DNA for the CDR3: TGTGCCAGCAGGATACAGGGAGAGGGAGAGACCCAGTACTTC. Encoded protein: CASRIQGEGETQYF. Filled out from reference TRBV7-9 and TRBJ2-5, the complete variable domain reads DTGVSQNPRHKITKRGQNVTFRCDPISEHNRLYWYRQTLGQGPEFLTYFQNEAQLEKSRLLSDRFSAERPKGSFSTLEIQRTEQGDSAMYLCASRIQGEGETQYFGPGTRLLVL.

This clone came up a few times. The V and J genes are TRBV5-4 and TRBJ2-5; 15 nucleotides agree with TRBD2. The CDR3 is made up of 17 amino acids. Germline V gene sequence: CDR1 SGHNT, CDR2 YYREEE (reference sequence). With 2 bases clipped from V and 4 bases from J, the junction kept 6 bases outside the gene matches. The CDR3 region has the DNA TGTGCCAGCAGCTTCGGACTAGCGGGGGGGCTTGGAGAGACCCAGTACTTC. It translates to CASSFGLAGGLGETQYF. The full variable domain, rest sourced from reference TRBV5-4 and TRBJ2-5, is ETGVTQSPTHLIKTRGQQVTLRCSSQSGHNTVSWYQQALGQGPQFIFQYYREEENGRGNFPPRFSGLQFPNYSSELNVNALELDDSALYLCASSFGLAGGLGETQYFGPGTRLLVL.

The chain combines TRBV6-6 with TRBJ1-1; unclear D gene. Trimming removed 2 bases from V and 1 base from J, with 8 bases in between. CDR3 length: 14 amino acids. Germline-derived CDR1 and CDR2 are MNHNY and SVGAGI (reference sequence). CDR3 protein: CASSYEGRNTEAFF. The CDR3 DNA reads as TGTGCCAGCAGTTACGAAGGGAGGAACACTGAAGCTTTCTTT.

V is TRBV6-6 and J is TRBJ1-1; tentative D call: TRBD1 (5 bases). This CDR3 has 15 amino acids. CDR1 and CDR2 (germline): MNHNY, SVGAGI (reference sequence). The ends were cut back, 1 base at V and 1 base at J, with 10 bases in the middle. CDR3 nucleotide sequence: TGTGCCAGCAGTTACTTAGTCACAGGGAACACTGAAGCTTTCTTT. Protein product: CASSYLVTGNTEAFF.

J is TRBJ2-1 and V is TRBV27, with TRBD2 matching over 7 bases. J was trimmed by 8 bases and V by 1 base; bases with no gene match: 5. Germline V lookup: CDR1 MNHEY, CDR2 SMNVEV (reference sequence). The CDR3 sequence is 14 residues long. This chain's CDR3 is CASSLWTSSHEQFF. DNA of the CDR3: TGTGCCAGCAGTTTATGGACTAGTTCCCATGAGCAGTTCTTC.

The chain employs TRBV19 and TRBJ1-1; 8 nucleotides agree with TRBD1. The CDR3 runs to 15 residues. The V segment lost 7 bases and the J segment 0 bases; nucleotides outside the gene matches: 7. CDR1 and CDR2 from the germline V gene are LNHDA and SQIVND (reference sequence). The CDR3 reads CASTLQGGMNTEAFF. The CDR3 DNA sequence: TGTGCCAGTACGTTACAGGGGGGGATGAACACTGAAGCTTTCTTT.

The chain joins TRBV12-3 or TRBV12-4 to TRBJ1-2, with D possibly matching TRBD1 (6 bases). This CDR3 spans 13 amino acids. Trimming cost V 5 bases and J 4 bases, with 11 bases left between them. This chain's CDR3 is CASSHLQGYGYTF. The DNA of the CDR3 is TGTGCCAGCAGTCACCTACAGGGCTATGGCTACACCTTC.

This rearrangement joins TRBV7-2 to TRBJ2-5; D remains ambiguous. Trimming removed 0 bases from V and 5 bases from J, with 10 bases in between. Per the germline V gene, CDR1 is SGHTA and CDR2 is FQGNSA. CDR3 size: 14 residues. The CDR3 sequence: CASSLAPARETQYF. In DNA, the CDR3 is TGTGCCAGCAGCTTAGCGCCCGCGCGGGAGACCCAGTACTTC.

The genes are TRBV6-6 and TRBJ2-1; TRBD1 aligns across 10 bases. V was clipped by 7 bases and J by 9 bases; unmatched bases: 9. The CDR3 is made up of 14 amino acids. Looked up from germline, CDR1 is MNHNY and CDR2 is SVGAGI (reference sequence). In DNA form, the CDR3 reads TGTGCCAGCACTCTGACAGGGGGCGCGGGTGAGCAGTTCTTC. Translation: CASTLTGGAGEQFF.

The J gene is TRBJ1-2, the V gene TRBV14; the D gene is possibly TRBD1 (5 bases). The V and J ends lost 1 base and 3 bases respectively, with 12 bases between them. Germline V gives CDR1 SGHDN, CDR2 FVKESK. The CDR3 has 15 residues. This chain's CDR3 is CASSQAGGEDYGYTF. Here the CDR3 DNA reads TGTGCCAGCAGCCAAGCGGGGGGGGAGGACTATGGCTACACCTTC.

V usage is TRBV19 and J usage is TRBJ2-6; a weak D match, TRBD1 (5 bases). CDR1 is LNHDA and CDR2 is SQIVND in the germline V gene (reference sequence). There are 15 residues in the CDR3. V lost 3 bases and J 4 bases, leaving 10 bases between the germline ends. The CDR3 loop reads CASSIQGYGANVLTF. CDR3 coding DNA: TGTGCCAGTAGTATCCAGGGTTACGGGGCCAACGTCCTGACTTTC.

As for this clone: The junction does not match germline at one end; this may be a read error. This chain joins TRBV7-7 and TRBJ2-3, with TRBD1 matching 9 bases. The germline V gene encodes CDR1 SSHAT and CDR2 FNYEAQ (reference sequence). This CDR3 comprises 14 residues. CDR3 sequence (DNA): TGTGCTAGCAGCGCACAGGGGGCAGGAGATACGCAGTATTTT. Translated, it gives CASSAQGAGDTQYF. The full variable domain, its missing parts supplied by reference TRBV7-7 and TRBJ2-3, is GAGVSQSPRYKVTKRGQDVTLRCDPISSHATLYWYQQALGQGPEFLTYFNYEAQPDKSGLPSDRFSAERPEGSISTLTIQRTEQRDSAMYRCASSAQGAGDTQYFGPGTRLTVL.

This chain links TRBV24-1 with TRBJ1-2; TRBD1 agrees at 9 bases. Per germline, CDR1 KGHDR and CDR2 SFDVKD. The CDR3 contains 15 residues. The J segment lost 4 bases and the V segment lost 4 bases, leaving 6 bases of the junction unmatched. CDR3: CATSEGTGRLYGYTF. The CDR3 DNA reads TGTGCCACCAGTGAGGGGACAGGGAGGCTCTATGGCTACACCTTC.

The chain has TRBV5-1 and TRBJ2-3, with TRBD2 matching over 8 bases. The trim removed 6 bases at V and 6 bases at J, leaving 15 bases unmatched. CDR3 size: 16 residues. CDR1 SGHRS and CDR2 YFSETQ come from the germline V gene. The chain's CDR3 is CASNPRGGDLKDTQYF. Written as DNA, the CDR3 is TGCGCCAGCAACCCCCGGGGGGGGGACCTTAAGGATACGCAGTATTTT.

The V call is TRBV5-1, the J call TRBJ1-4; TRBD1 aligns across 10 bases. The CDR3 runs 16 residues. V lost 4 bases and J lost 5; bases outside the gene matches: 8. CDR1 is SGHRS and CDR2 is YFSETQ in the germline V gene. This CDR3 is CASSPGQGVYNEKLFF. The CDR3 DNA reads TGCGCCAGCAGCCCAGGACAGGGGGTTTACAATGAAAAACTGTTTTTT.

The rearrangement uses TRBV28 and TRBJ2-4; TRBD1 matches 9 bases. This CDR3 spans 15 amino acids. Looked up from germline, CDR1 is MDHEN and CDR2 is SYDVKM. The V gene end was trimmed by 7 bases and the J gene end by 4 bases; junction bases not matched to a gene: 8. The CDR3 DNA is TGTGCCAGCAATACCCCGGGGACAGGGAAAAACATTCAGTACTTC. Protein product: CASNTPGTGKNIQYF. The variable domain in full, with the rest retrieved from reference TRBV28 and TRBJ2-4, is DVKVTQSSRYLVKRTGEKVFLECVQDMDHENMFWYRQDPGLGLRLIYFSYDVKMKEKGDIPEGYSVSREKKERFSLILESASTNQTSMYLCASNTPGTGKNIQYFGAGTRLSVL.